This TCR beta chain was identified during a study of spatial heterogeneity in lung cancer. This clonotype showed up just a few times. TCRdb analysed the 5' RACE reads with MiXCR anew, one entry per CDR3 protein. This table has around 44,000 distinct CDR3 sequences, about 10% appearing once. V was pared by 5 bases and J by 0 bases, with 19 bases between. From germline, CDR1 is MDHEN and CDR2 SYDVKM. The CDR3 runs 17 residues. Described time point: blood at routine non-recurrence follow-up after resection. The gene calls are TRBV28 and TRBJ1-1; D uncertain. The TCR was taken from a female donor with early-stage non-small cell lung cancer. The sequenced sample was PBMCs, obtained at follow-up. CDR3 coding DNA: TGTGCCAGCAGTCAGAGGACCAACCGAGGAATGAACACTGAAGCTTTCTTT. Its protein is CASSQRTNRGMNTEAFF. The full variable domain, rest sourced from reference TRBV28 and TRBJ1-1, is DVKVTQSSRYLVKRTGEKVFLECVQDMDHENMFWYRQDPGLGLRLIYFSYDVKMKEKGDIPEGYSVSREKKERFSLILESASTNQTSMYLCASSQRTNRGMNTEAFFGQGTRLTVV.